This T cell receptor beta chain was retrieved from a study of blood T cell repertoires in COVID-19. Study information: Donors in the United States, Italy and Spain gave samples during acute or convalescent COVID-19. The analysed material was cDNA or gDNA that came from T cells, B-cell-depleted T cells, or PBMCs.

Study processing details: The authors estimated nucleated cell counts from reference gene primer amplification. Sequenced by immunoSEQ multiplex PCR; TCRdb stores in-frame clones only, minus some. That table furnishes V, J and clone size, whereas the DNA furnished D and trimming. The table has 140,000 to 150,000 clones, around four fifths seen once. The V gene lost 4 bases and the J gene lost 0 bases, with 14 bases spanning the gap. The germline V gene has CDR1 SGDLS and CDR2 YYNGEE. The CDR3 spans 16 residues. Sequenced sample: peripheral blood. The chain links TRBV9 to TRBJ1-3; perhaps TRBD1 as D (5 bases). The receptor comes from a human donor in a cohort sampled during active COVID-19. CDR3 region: CASSPPGTSSGNTIYF. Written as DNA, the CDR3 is TGTGCCAGCAGCCCGCCCGGGACTAGCTCTGGAAACACCATATATTTT. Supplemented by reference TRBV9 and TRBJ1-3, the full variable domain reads DSGVTQTPKHLITATGQRVTLRCSPRSGDLSVYWYQQSLDQGLQFLIQYYNGEERAKGNILERFSAQQFPDLHSELNLSSLELGDSALYFCASSPPGTSSGNTIYFGEGSWLTVV.